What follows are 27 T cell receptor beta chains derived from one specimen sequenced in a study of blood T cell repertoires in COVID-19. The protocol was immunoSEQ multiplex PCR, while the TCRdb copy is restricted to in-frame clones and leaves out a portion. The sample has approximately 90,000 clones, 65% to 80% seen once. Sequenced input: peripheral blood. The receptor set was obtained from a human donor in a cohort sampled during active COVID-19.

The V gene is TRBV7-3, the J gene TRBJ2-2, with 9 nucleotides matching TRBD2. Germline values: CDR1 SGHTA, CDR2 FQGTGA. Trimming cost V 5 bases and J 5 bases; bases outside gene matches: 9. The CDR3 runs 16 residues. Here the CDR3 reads CASSPQAGGRTGELFF. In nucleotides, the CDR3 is TGTGCCAGCAGCCCCCAAGCGGGGGGCCGGACCGGGGAGCTGTTTTTT.

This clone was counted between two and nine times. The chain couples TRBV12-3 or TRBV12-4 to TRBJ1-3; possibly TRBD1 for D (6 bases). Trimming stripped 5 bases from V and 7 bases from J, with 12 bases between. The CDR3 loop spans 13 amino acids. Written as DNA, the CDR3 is TGTGCCAGCAGTCATACAGGGAATAACACCATATATTTT. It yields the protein CASSHTGNNTIYF.

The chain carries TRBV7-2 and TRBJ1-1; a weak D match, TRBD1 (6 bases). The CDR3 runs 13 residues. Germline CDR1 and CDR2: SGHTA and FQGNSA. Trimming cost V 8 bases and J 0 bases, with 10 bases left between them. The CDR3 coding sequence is TGTGCCAGCCGCAGGGGTCTGAACACTGAAGCTTTCTTT. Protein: CASRRGLNTEAFF.

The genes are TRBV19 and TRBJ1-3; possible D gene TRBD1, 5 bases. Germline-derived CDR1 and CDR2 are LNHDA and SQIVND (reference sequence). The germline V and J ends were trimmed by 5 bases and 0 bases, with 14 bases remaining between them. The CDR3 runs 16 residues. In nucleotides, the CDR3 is TGTGCCAGTAGTCCCAACAGGCGCCACTCTGGAAACACCATATATTTT. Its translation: CASSPNRRHSGNTIYF.

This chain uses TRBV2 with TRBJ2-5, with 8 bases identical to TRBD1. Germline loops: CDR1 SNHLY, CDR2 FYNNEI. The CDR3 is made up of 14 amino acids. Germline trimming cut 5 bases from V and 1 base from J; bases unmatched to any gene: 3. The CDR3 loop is CASSSQGVQETQYF. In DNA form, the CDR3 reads TGTGCCAGCAGTTCACAGGGGGTCCAAGAGACCCAGTACTTC.

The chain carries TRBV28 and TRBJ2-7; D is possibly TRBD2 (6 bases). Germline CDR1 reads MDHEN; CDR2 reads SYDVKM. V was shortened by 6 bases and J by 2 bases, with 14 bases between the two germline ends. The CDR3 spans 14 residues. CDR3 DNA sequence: TGTGCCAGCAGCCTTACGGGGGAAACCTACGAGCAGTACTTC. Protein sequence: CASSLTGETYEQYF.

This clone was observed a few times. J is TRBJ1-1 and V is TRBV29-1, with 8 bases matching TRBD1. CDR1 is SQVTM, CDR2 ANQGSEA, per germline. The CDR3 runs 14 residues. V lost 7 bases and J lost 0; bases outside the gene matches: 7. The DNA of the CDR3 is TGCAGCGCCGTGACAGGGGCCCTGAACACTGAAGCTTTCTTT. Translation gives CSAVTGALNTEAFF.

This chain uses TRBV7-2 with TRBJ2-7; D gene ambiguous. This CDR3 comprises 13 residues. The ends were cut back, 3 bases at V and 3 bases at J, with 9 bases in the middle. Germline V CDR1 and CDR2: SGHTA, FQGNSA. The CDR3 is CASSLEQNYEQYF. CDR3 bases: TGTGCCAGCAGCTTGGAACAGAACTACGAGCAGTACTTC.

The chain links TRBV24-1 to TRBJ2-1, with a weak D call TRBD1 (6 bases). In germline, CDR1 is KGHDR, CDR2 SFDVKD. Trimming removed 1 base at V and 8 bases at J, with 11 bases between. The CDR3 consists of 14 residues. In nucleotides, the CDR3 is TGTGCCACCAGTGATTTCAACAGGGTACATGAGCAGTTCTTC. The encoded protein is CATSDFNRVHEQFF.

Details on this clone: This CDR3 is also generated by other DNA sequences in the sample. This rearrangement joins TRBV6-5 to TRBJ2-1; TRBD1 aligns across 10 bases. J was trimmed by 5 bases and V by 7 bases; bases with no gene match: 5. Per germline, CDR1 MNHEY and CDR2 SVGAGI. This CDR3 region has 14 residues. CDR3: CASIRDRGNNEQFF. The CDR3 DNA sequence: TGTGCCAGCATTAGGGACAGGGGTAACAATGAGCAGTTCTTC.

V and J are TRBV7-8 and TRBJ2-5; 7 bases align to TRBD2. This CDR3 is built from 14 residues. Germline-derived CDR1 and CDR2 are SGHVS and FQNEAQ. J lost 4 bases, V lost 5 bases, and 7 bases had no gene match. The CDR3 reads CASSPWVAGETQYF. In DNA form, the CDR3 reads TGTGCCAGCAGCCCCTGGGTAGCGGGAGAGACCCAGTACTTC.

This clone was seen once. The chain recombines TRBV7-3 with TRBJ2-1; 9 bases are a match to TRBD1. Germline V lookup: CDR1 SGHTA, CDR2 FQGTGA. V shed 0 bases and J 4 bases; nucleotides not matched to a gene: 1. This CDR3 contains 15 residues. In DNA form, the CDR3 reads TGTGCCAGCAGCTTAACGACAGGGGGGTACAATGAGCAGTTCTTC. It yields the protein CASSLTTGGYNEQFF.

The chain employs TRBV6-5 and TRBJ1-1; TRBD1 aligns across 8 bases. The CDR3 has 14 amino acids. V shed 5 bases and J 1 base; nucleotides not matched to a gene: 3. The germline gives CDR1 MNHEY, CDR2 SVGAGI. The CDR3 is CASSKGQANTEAFF. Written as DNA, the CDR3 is TGTGCCAGCAGTAAGGGACAGGCGAACACTGAAGCTTTCTTT.

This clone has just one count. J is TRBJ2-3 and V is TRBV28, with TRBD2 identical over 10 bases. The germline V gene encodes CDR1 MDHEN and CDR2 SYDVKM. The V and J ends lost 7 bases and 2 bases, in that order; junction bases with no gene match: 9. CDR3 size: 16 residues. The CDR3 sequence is CASTALAGLTTDTQYF. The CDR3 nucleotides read TGTGCCAGCACCGCACTAGCGGGGCTTACCACAGATACGCAGTATTTT.

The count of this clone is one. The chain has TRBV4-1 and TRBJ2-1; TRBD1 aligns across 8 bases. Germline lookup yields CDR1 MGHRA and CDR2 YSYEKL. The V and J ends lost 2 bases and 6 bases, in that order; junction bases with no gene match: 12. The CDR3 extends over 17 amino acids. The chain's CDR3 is CASSQFPPGQAFNEQFF. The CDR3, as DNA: TGCGCCAGCAGCCAATTTCCCCCGGGACAGGCGTTCAATGAGCAGTTCTTC.

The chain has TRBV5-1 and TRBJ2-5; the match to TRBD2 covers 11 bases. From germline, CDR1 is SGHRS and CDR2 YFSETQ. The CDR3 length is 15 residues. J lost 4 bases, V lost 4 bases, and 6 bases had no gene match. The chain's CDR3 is CASSVTSGSGETQYF. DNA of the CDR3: TGCGCCAGCAGCGTTACTAGCGGGAGCGGAGAGACCCAGTACTTC. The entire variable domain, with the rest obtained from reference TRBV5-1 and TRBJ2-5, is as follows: KAGVTQTPRYLIKTRGQQVTLSCSPISGHRSVSWYQQTPGQGLQFLFEYFSETQRNKGNFPGRFSGRQFSNSRSEMNVSTLELGDSALYLCASSVTSGSGETQYFGPGTRLLVL.

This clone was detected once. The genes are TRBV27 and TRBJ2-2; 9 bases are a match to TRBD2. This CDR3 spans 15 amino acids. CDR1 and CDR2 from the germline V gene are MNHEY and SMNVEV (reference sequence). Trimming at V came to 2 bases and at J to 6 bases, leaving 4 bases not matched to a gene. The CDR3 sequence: CASSLAGGPAGELFF. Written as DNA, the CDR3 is TGTGCCAGCAGTTTAGCGGGAGGGCCCGCCGGGGAGCTGTTTTTT.

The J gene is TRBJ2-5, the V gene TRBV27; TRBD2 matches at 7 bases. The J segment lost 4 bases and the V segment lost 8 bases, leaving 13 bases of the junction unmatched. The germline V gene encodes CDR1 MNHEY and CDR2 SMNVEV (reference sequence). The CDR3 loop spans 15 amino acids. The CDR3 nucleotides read TGTGCCAGCCGGCCCCTCTTTTCGGGGGGAGAGACCCAGTACTTC. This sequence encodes CASRPLFSGGETQYF.

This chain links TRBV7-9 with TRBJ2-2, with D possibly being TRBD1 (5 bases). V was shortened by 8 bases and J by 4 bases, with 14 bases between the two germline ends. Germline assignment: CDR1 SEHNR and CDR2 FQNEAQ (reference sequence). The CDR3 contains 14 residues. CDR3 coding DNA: TGTGCCAGCTCCAGGCAGGGCATCACCGGGGAGCTGTTTTTT. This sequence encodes CASSRQGITGELFF.

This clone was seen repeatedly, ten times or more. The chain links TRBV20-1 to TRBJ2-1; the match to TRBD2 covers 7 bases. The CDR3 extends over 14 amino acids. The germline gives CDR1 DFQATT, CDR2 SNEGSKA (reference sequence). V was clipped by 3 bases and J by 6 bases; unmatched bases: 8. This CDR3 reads CSASGPPSGNEQFF. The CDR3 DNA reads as TGCAGTGCTAGTGGACCACCTAGCGGCAATGAGCAGTTCTTC.

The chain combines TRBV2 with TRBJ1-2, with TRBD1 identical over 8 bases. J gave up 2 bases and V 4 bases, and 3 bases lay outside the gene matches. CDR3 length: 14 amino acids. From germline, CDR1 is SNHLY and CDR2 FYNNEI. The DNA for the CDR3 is TGTGCCAGCAGTGGACAGGGGACAAACTATGGCTACACCTTC. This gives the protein CASSGQGTNYGYTF.

The CDR3 nucleotides are TGTGCCAGTAGTCCCCTGGACAGGGTCACTGAAGCTTTCTTT. Amino acids: CASSPLDRVTEAFF. V is TRBV19 and J is TRBJ1-1; the match to TRBD1 covers 8 bases. The V and J ends lost 5 bases and 4 bases, in that order; junction bases with no gene match: 6. The CDR3 spans 14 residues. Germline V lookup: CDR1 LNHDA, CDR2 SQIVND (reference sequence). The full variable domain, with the rest looked up from reference TRBV19 and TRBJ1-1, is DGGITQSPKYLFRKEGQNVTLSCEQNLNHDAMYWYRQDPGQGLRLIYYSQIVNDFQKGDIAEGYSVSREKKESFPLTVTSAQKNPTAFYLCASSPLDRVTEAFFGQGTRLTVV.

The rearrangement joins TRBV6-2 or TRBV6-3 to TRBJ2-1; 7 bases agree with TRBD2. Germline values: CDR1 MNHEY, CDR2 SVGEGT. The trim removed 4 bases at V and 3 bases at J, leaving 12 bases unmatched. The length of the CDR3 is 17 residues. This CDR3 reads CASSLYRSGTNYNEQFF. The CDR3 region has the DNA TGTGCCAGCAGTTTGTATCGTTCCGGGACTAACTACAATGAGCAGTTCTTC.

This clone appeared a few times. The CDR3 DNA sequence: TGTGCCAGCAGCGAAAGCGTAACAGATACGCAGTATTTT. Its translation is CASSESVTDTQYF. The V call is TRBV9, the J call TRBJ2-3; D ambiguous. This CDR3 contains 13 residues. The germline V and J ends were trimmed by 3 bases and 3 bases, with 8 bases remaining between them. In germline, CDR1 is SGDLS, CDR2 YYNGEE.

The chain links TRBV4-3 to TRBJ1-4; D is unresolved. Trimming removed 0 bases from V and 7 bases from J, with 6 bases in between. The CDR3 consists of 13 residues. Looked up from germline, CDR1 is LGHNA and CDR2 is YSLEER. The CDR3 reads CASSQDRAEKLFF. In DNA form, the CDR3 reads TGCGCCAGCAGCCAAGATCGAGCTGAAAAACTGTTTTTT.

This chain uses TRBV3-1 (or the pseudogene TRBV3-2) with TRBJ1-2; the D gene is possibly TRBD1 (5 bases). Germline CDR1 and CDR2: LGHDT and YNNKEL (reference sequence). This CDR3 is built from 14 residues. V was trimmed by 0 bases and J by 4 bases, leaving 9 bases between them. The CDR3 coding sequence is TGTGCCAGCAGCCAAGATATGGGACTCTATGGCTACACCTTC. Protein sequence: CASSQDMGLYGYTF.

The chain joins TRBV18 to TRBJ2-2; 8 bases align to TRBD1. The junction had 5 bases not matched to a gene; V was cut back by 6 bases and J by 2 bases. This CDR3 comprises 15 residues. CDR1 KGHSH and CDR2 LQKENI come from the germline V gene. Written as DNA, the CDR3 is TGTGCCAGCTCCCAAGGACAGGGTAACACCGGGGAGCTGTTTTTT. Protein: CASSQGQGNTGELFF.